The 18 T cell receptor beta chains given below trace back to one sample, sequenced in a study of blood T cell repertoires in COVID-19. Data came from immunoSEQ multiplex PCR; TCRdb stores just in-frame clones and leaves some out. The sample has some 60,000 clones; 80% are singletons. The material sequenced was peripheral blood. All receptors derive from a man aged 25-45 years with COVID-19, enrolled during active disease.

This rearrangement joins TRBV6-5 to TRBJ1-6; no definite D call. Trimming took off 6 bases at V and 0 bases at J, with 9 bases between the two ends. The CDR3 covers 15 residues. The germline gives CDR1 MNHEY, CDR2 SVGAGI. CDR3 sequence reads: CASRGASSYNSPLHF. The CDR3 coding sequence is TGTGCCAGCAGGGGAGCGAGCTCCTATAATTCACCCCTCCACTTT.

The V and J genes are TRBV6-1 and TRBJ1-6, with 8 positions matching TRBD1. The CDR3 is made up of 15 amino acids. From germline, CDR1 is MNHNS and CDR2 SASEGT. J was trimmed by 7 bases and V by 3 bases; bases with no gene match: 5. In DNA form, the CDR3 reads TGTGCCAGCAGTGACCGGGACAGGCTGAATTCACCCCTCCACTTT. It codes for CASSDRDRLNSPLHF.

The chain uses TRBV19 and TRBJ2-1; 7 bases align to TRBD1. Germline CDR1 reads LNHDA; CDR2 reads SQIVND (reference sequence). After removal of 6 bases from V and 5 bases from J, the junction contained 7 bases not matched to a gene. The CDR3 is 14 residues long. Here the CDR3 DNA reads TGTGCCAGTAGAGACAGGGACCTGGACAATGAGCAGTTCTTC. Protein sequence: CASRDRDLDNEQFF.

The gene calls are TRBV15 and TRBJ2-5, with 7 bases that match TRBD1. CDR1 and CDR2 (germline): LNHNV, YYDKDF (reference sequence). The length of the CDR3 is 15 residues. Trimming took 5 bases from V and 5 from J; bases not matched to a gene: 11. The DNA of the CDR3 is TGTGCCACCAGCGAACCGGGGACAGCTGGGGAGACCCAGTACTTC. Its protein is CATSEPGTAGETQYF.

The gene calls are TRBV7-2 and TRBJ2-1; 9 nucleotides align to TRBD2. The germline gives CDR1 SGHTA, CDR2 FQGNSA. The V segment lost 0 bases and the J segment 9 bases; nucleotides outside the gene matches: 6. This CDR3 is 15 amino acids long. The CDR3 region has the DNA TGTGCCAGCAGCTTAGCGGGCGGGGGGGCACGTGAGCAGTTCTTC. Encoded protein: CASSLAGGGAREQFF.

The V gene is TRBV7-9, the J gene TRBJ1-6, with 9 bases that match TRBD1. This CDR3 is 16 amino acids long. From germline, CDR1 is SEHNR and CDR2 FQNEAQ (reference sequence). Unmatched junction bases numbered 11, after V lost 5 bases and J lost 9 bases. The CDR3 region is CASSPTGQGVSSPLHF. For the CDR3, the DNA is TGTGCCAGCAGCCCGACGGGACAGGGAGTAAGTTCACCCCTCCACTTT.

The genes are TRBV30 and TRBJ2-7, with D possibly matching TRBD1 (5 bases). Germline lookup yields CDR1 GTSNPN and CDR2 SVGIG (reference sequence). There are 14 residues in the CDR3. V lost 5 bases, J lost 3 bases, and 17 bases lay in between. The DNA for the CDR3 is TGTGCCTGGGCAAGGGGTTCGCTACACTACGAGCAGTACTTC. It codes for CAWARGSLHYEQYF.

The J gene is TRBJ2-2, the V gene TRBV7-9; perhaps TRBD1 as D (5 bases). V lost 2 bases to trimming and J lost 6 bases, with 10 bases between them. CDR1 is SEHNR and CDR2 is FQNEAQ in the germline V gene (reference sequence). The CDR3 length is 14 residues. CDR3 in amino acids: CASSLNRGSGELFF. In nucleotides, the CDR3 is TGTGCCAGCAGCTTAAATAGGGGTTCCGGGGAGCTGTTTTTT.

This CDR3 reads CASSGVGTATEAFF. In DNA form, the CDR3 reads TGTGCCAGCAGCGGTGTCGGGACAGCGACTGAAGCTTTCTTT. The genes are TRBV5-6 and TRBJ1-1; 7 bases match TRBD1. CDR1 and CDR2 (germline): SGHDT, YYEEEE. The CDR3 consists of 14 residues. J was trimmed by 5 bases and V by 4 bases; bases with no gene match: 8.

The rearrangement links TRBV28 to TRBJ1-6; D is unclear. The length of the CDR3 is 14 residues. Trimming shortened V by 7 bases and J by 5 bases, and 12 bases separated the two germline ends. Per the germline V gene, CDR1 is MDHEN and CDR2 is SYDVKM. The CDR3, as DNA: TGTGCCAGCACCCCCGCGGGTCATAATTCACCCCTCCACTTT. It yields the protein CASTPAGHNSPLHF.

This clone was detected only a few times. CDR3 region: CASGIAGGRHEQFF. As DNA, the CDR3 is TGTGCCAGCGGAATAGCGGGAGGGAGGCATGAGCAGTTCTTC. This rearrangement joins TRBV28 to TRBJ2-1; 11 nucleotides match TRBD2. The V gene's germline CDR1 is MDHEN and CDR2 SYDVKM. With 8 bases clipped from V and 8 bases from J, the junction kept 8 bases outside the gene matches. This CDR3 has 14 amino acids.

The chain has TRBV5-6 and TRBJ2-7, with 7 bases matching TRBD1. With 3 bases clipped from V and 3 bases from J, the junction kept 9 bases outside the gene matches. Per germline, CDR1 SGHDT and CDR2 YYEEEE. The CDR3 contains 15 residues. CDR3 protein: CASSSPTGFFYEQYF. As DNA, the CDR3 is TGTGCCAGCAGCTCCCCGACAGGGTTTTTCTACGAGCAGTACTTC.

The V and J genes are TRBV5-6 and TRBJ1-5, with D maybe TRBD1 (6 bases). This CDR3 has 18 residues. The V end lost 0 bases, the J end lost 0 bases, and 16 bases lay between the germline ends. The germline CDR1 and CDR2 sequences are SGHDT and YYEEEE. The CDR3 here is CASSLAVQDRDSNQPQHF. As DNA, the CDR3 is TGTGCCAGCAGCTTGGCGGTTCAGGACAGAGATAGCAATCAGCCCCAGCATTTT.

Only one count was recorded for this clone. This chain connects TRBV2 to TRBJ2-1; 7 bases fit TRBD1. CDR1 is SNHLY and CDR2 is FYNNEI in the germline V gene. Losses at the gene ends were 6 bases for V and 3 bases for J; bases not matched to a gene: 8. The CDR3 consists of 15 residues. The CDR3 region is CASRTTGSVYNEQFF. CDR3 DNA sequence: TGTGCCAGCAGGACGACAGGGTCAGTCTACAATGAGCAGTTCTTC.

The V call is TRBV4-1, the J call TRBJ2-1; 12 bases match TRBD2. The CDR3 is made up of 16 amino acids. Germline lookup yields CDR1 MGHRA and CDR2 YSYEKL. Trimming cost V 3 bases and J 2 bases; bases outside gene matches: 2. CDR3 loop: CASSHLAGGPYNEQFF. The DNA of the CDR3 is TGCGCCAGCAGCCACCTAGCGGGAGGGCCCTACAATGAGCAGTTCTTC.

V usage is TRBV11-2 and J usage is TRBJ2-3; D not certain. Trimming removed 3 bases from V and 1 base from J, with 11 bases in between. Germline assignment: CDR1 SGHAT and CDR2 FQNNGV. The CDR3 consists of 15 residues. The CDR3 bases are TGTGCCAGCAGCTTGTTCGCGTCTCGCACAGATACGCAGTATTTT. This encodes CASSLFASRTDTQYF.

The rearrangement uses TRBV19 and TRBJ2-7, with 7 bases that match TRBD1. Unmatched junction bases numbered 1, after V lost 4 bases and J lost 1 base. Germline V lookup: CDR1 LNHDA, CDR2 SQIVND (reference sequence). The CDR3 runs to 13 residues. The CDR3 loop reads CASSNRGSYEQYF. The CDR3 DNA is TGTGCCAGTAGTAACAGGGGTTCCTACGAGCAGTACTTC.

This chain joins TRBV25-1 and TRBJ2-6; D ambiguous. The germline V and J ends were trimmed by 2 bases and 0 bases, with 8 bases remaining between them. The CDR3 has 16 amino acids. Germline V CDR1 and CDR2: MGHDK, SYGVNS. The CDR3 loop is CASSEEVGSGANVLTF. CDR3 nucleotides: TGTGCCAGCAGTGAAGAGGTTGGCTCTGGGGCCAACGTCCTGACTTTC.